The sequence of this TCR beta chain was determined in a study of neoadjuvant nivolumab and ipilimumab in lung cancer. Study information: Patients got nivolumab 3 mg/kg on days 1, 15 and 29; combination added ipilimumab 1 mg/kg day 1. General study findings and limits: TCR clonality did not significantly correlate with pathologic tumor regression. Compared with tumor-adjacent uninvolved lung, resected tumors showed greater richness and clonality.

The CDR3 has 16 residues. Germline CDR1 reads MNHEY; CDR2 reads SVGAGI. The junction had 6 bases not matched to a gene; V was cut back by 4 bases and J by 0 bases. This clone showed up just a few times. The antigen is not known. The repertoire was sequenced with immunoSEQ multiplex PCR; TCRdb's copy has only in-frame clones and lacks some. The sample holds 8,800 or so clones, around 77% seen once. The chain combines TRBV6-5 with TRBJ2-1, with 7 bases fitting TRBD2. This receptor was identified in an adult with non-small cell lung cancer. This material consisted of tumor tissue, taken after neoadjuvant nivolumab, alone or with ipilimumab, at or shortly before surgery. Here the CDR3 DNA reads TGTGCCAGCAGTTTTCAGGCGGGAGCCTCCTACAATGAGCAGTTCTTC. Translation: CASSFQAGASYNEQFF.